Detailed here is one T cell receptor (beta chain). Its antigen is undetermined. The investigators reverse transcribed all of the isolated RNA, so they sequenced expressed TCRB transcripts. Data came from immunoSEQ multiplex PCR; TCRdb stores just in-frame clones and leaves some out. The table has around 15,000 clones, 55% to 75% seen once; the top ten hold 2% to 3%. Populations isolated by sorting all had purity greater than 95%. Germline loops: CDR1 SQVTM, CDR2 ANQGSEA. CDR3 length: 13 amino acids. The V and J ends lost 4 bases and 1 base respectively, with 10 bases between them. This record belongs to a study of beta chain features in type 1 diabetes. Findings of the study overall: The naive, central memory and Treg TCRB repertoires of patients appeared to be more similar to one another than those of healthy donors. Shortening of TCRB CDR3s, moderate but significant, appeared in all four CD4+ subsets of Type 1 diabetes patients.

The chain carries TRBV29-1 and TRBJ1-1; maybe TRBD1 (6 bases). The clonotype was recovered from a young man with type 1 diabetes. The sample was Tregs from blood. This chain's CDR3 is CSVAGGANTEAFF. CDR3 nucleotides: TGCAGCGTTGCTGGGGGGGCGAACACTGAAGCTTTCTTT.